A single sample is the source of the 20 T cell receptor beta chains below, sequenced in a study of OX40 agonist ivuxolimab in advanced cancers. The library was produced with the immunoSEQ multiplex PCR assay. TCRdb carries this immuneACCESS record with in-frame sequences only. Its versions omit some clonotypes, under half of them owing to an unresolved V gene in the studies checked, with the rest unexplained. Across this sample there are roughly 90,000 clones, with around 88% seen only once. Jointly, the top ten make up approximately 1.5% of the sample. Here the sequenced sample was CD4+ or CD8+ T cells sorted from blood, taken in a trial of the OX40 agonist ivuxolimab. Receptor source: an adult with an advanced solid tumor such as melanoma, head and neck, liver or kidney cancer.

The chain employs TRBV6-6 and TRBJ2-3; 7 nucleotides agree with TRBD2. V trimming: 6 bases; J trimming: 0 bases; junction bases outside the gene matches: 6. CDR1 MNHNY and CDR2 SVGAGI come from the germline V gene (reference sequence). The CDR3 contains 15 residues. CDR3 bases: TGTGCCAGCAGATTGGGGGGGTCTAGCACAGATACGCAGTATTTT. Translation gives CASRLGGSSTDTQYF.

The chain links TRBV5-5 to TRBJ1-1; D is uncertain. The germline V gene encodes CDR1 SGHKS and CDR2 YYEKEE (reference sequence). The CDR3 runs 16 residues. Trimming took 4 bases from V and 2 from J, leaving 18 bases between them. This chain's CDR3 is CASSRSTRLTNTEAFF. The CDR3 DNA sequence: TGTGCCAGCAGCCGGTCGACCCGACTTACAAACACTGAAGCTTTCTTT. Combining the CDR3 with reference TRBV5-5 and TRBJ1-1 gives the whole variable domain DAGVTQSPTHLIKTRGQQVTLRCSPISGHKSVSWYQQVLGQGPQFIFQYYEKEERGRGNFPDRFSARQFPNYSSELNVNALLLGDSALYLCASSRSTRLTNTEAFFGQGTRLTVV.

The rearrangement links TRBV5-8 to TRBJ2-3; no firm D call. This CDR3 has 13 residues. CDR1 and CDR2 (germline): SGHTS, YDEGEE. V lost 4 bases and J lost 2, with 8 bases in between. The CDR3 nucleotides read TGTGCCAGCAGCGAGAGCAACACAGATACGCAGTATTTT. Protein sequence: CASSESNTDTQYF. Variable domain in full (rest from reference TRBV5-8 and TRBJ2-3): EAGVTQSPTHLIKTRGQQATLRCSPISGHTSVYWYQQALGLGLQFLLWYDEGEERNRGNFPPRFSGRQFPNYSSELNVNALELEDSALYLCASSESNTDTQYFGPGTRLTVL.

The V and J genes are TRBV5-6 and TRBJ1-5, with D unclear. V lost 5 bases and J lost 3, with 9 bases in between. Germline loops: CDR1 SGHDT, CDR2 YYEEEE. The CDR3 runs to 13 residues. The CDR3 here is CASSYNFNQPQHF. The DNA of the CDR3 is TGTGCCAGCAGTTATAACTTCAATCAGCCCCAGCATTTT.

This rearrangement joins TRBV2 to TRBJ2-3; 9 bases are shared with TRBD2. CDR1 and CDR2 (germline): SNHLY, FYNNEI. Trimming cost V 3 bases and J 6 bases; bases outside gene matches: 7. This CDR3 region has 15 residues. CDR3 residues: CASSDALAGPDTQYF. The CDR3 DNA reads TGTGCCAGCAGTGACGCCCTAGCGGGGCCGGATACGCAGTATTTT.

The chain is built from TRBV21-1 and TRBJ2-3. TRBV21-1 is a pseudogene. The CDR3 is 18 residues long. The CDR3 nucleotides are TGTGCCAGCAGCGGCCAAGCGGGAAGACAGGGCGGAACAGATACGCAGTATTTT. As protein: CASSGQAGRQGGTDTQYF.

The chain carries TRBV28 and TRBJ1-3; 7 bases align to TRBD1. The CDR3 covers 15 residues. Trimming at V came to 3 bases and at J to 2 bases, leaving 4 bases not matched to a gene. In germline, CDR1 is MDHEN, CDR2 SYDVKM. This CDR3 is CASSFRTGAGNTIYF. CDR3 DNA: TGTGCCAGCAGTTTTAGAACAGGGGCTGGAAACACCATATATTTT.

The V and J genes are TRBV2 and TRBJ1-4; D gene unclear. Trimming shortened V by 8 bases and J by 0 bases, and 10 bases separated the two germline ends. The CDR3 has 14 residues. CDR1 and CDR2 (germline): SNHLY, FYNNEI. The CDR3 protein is CASFWDTTNEKLFF. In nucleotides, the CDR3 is TGTGCCAGCTTCTGGGATACAACTAATGAAAAACTGTTTTTT.

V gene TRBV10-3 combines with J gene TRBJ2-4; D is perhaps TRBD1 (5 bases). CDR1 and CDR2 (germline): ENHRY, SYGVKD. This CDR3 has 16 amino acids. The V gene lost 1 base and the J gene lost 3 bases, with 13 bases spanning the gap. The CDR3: CAISELPGMGKNIQYF. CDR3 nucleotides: TGTGCCATCAGTGAGTTGCCAGGGATGGGCAAAAACATTCAGTACTTC.

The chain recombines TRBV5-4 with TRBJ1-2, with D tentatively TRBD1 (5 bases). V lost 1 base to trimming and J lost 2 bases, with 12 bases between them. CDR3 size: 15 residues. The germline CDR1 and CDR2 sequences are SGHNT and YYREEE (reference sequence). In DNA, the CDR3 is TGTGCCAGCAGCTTGAATCAGGGAGGGAACTATGGCTACACCTTC. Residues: CASSLNQGGNYGYTF.

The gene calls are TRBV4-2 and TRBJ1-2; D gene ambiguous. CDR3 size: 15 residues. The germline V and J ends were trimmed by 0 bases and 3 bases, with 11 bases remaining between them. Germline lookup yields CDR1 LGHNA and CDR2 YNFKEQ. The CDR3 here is CASSQDPGSDYGYTF. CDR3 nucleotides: TGTGCCAGCAGCCAAGATCCGGGCAGCGACTATGGCTACACCTTC.

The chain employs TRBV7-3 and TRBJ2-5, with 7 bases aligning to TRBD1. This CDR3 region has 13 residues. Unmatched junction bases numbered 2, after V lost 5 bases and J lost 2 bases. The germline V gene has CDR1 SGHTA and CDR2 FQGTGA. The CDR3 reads CASSPGQQETQYF. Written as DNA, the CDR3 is TGTGCCAGCAGCCCGGGACAGCAAGAGACCCAGTACTTC.

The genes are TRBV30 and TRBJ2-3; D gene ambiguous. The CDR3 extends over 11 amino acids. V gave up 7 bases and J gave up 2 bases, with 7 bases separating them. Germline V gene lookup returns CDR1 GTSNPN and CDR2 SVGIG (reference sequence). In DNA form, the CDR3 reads TGTGCCTCACACAACACAGATACGCAGTATTTT. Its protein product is CASHNTDTQYF.

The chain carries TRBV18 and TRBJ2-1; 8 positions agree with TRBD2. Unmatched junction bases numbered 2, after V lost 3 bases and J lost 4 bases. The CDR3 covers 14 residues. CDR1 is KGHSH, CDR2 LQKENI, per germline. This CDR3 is CASSPSGDYNEQFF. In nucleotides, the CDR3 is TGTGCCAGCTCACCTAGCGGGGATTACAATGAGCAGTTCTTC.

The CDR3 DNA reads TGTGCCAGCAGCTTAGACAGGGGGTTTGGCTACACCTTC. Translated, it gives CASSLDRGFGYTF. This chain connects TRBV5-4 to TRBJ1-2, with TRBD1 matching over 9 bases. Germline V gene data show CDR1 as SGHNT and CDR2 as YYREEE (reference sequence). This CDR3 is 13 amino acids long. V lost 2 bases to trimming and J lost 7 bases; unmatched junction nucleotides: 3. The full variable domain, with the rest looked up from reference TRBV5-4 and TRBJ1-2, is ETGVTQSPTHLIKTRGQQVTLRCSSQSGHNTVSWYQQALGQGPQFIFQYYREEENGRGNFPPRFSGLQFPNYSSELNVNALELDDSALYLCASSLDRGFGYTFGSGTRLTVV.

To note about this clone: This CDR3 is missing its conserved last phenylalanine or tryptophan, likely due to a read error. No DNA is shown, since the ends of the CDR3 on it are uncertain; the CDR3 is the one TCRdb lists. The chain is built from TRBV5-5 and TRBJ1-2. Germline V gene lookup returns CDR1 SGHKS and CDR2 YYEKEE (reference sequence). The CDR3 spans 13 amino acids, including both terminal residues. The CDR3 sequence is CASSLGPETYGYA.

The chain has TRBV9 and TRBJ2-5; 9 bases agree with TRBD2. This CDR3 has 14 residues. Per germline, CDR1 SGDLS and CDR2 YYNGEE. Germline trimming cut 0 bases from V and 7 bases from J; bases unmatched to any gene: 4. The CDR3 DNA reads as TGTGCCAGCAGCGTAGAAGGTAGCGGGGGGACCCAGTACTTC. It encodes CASSVEGSGGTQYF.

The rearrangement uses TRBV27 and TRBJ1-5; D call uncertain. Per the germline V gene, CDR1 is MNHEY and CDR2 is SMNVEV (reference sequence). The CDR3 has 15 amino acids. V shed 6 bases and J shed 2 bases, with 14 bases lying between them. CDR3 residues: CASRQQRFGNQPQHF. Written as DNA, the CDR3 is TGTGCCAGCAGACAACAGAGATTTGGCAATCAGCCCCAGCATTTT.

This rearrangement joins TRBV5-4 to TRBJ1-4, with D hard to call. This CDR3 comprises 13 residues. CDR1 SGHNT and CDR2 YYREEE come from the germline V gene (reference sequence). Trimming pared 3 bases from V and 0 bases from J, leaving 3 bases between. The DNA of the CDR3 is TGTGCCAGCAGCTCGCCAACTAATGAAAAACTGTTTTTT. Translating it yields CASSSPTNEKLFF.

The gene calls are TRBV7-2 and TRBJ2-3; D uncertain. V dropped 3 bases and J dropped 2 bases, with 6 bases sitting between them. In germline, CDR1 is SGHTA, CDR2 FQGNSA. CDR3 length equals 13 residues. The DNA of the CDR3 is TGTGCCAGCAGCTTCATTTTCACAGATACGCAGTATTTT. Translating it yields CASSFIFTDTQYF.